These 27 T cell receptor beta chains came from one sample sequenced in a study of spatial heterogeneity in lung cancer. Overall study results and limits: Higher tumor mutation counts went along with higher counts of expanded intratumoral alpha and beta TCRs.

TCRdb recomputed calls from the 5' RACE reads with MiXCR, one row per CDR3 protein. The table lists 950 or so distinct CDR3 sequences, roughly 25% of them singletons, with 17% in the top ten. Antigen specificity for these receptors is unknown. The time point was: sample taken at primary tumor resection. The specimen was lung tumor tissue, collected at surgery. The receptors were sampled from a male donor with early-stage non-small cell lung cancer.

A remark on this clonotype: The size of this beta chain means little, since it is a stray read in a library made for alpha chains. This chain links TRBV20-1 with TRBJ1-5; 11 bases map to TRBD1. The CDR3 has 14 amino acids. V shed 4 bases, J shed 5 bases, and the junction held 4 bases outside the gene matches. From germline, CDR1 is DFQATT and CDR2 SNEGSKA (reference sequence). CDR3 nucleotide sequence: TGCAGTGCTAAAGGACAGGGGGCCTATCAGCCCCAGCATTTT. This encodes CSAKGQGAYQPQHF.

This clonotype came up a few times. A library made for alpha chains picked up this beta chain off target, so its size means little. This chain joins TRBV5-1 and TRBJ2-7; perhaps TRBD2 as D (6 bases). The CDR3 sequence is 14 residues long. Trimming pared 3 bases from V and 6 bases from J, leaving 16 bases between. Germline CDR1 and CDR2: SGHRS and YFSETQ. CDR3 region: CASSWTEGPREQYF. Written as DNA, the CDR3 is TGCGCCAGCAGCTGGACGGAGGGGCCACGCGAGCAGTACTTC.

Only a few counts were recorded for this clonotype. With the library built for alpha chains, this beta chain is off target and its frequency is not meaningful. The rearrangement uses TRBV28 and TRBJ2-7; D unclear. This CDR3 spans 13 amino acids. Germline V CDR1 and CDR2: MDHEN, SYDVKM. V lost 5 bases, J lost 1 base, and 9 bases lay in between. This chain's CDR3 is CASSPDGSYEQYF. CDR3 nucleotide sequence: TGTGCCAGCAGTCCGGACGGTTCCTACGAGCAGTACTTC.

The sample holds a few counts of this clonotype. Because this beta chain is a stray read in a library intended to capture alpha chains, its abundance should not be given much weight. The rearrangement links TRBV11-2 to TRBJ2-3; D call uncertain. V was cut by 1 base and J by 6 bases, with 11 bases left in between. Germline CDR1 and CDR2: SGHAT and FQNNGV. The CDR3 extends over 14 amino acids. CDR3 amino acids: CASSLGTPRDTQYF. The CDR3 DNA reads TGTGCCAGCAGCTTAGGCACCCCCCGGGATACGCAGTATTTT.

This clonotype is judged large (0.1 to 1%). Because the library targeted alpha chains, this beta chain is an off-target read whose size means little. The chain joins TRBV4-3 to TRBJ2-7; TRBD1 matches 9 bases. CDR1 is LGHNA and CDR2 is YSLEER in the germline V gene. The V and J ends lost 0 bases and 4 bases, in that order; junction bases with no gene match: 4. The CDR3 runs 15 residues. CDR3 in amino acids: CASSQDGTGNYEQYF. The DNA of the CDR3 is TGCGCCAGCAGCCAAGATGGGACAGGGAATTACGAGCAGTACTTC.

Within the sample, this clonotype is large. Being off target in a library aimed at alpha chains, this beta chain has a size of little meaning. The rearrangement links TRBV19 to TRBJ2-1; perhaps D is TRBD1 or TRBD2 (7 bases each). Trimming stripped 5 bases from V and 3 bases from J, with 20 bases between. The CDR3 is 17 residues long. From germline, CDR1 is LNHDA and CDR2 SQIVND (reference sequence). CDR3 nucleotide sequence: TGTGCCAGTAGTCAGGGGGTTGCGGGAGTCTTCTACAATGAGCAGTTCTTC. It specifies CASSQGVAGVFYNEQFF.

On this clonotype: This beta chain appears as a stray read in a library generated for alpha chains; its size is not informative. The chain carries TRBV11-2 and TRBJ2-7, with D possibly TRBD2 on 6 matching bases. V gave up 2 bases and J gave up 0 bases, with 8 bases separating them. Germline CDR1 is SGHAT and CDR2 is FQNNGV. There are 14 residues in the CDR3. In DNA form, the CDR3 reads TGTGCCAGCAGCTTATACGGGAGCTCCTACGAGCAGTACTTC. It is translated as CASSLYGSSYEQYF.

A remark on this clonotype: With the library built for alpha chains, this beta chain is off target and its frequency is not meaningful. CDR3 coding DNA: TGTGCCAGCAGTTCGCTAGCGGGAGAAGGAGGCCAAGAGACCCAGTACTTC. Translated, it gives CASSSLAGEGGQETQYF. The rearrangement links TRBV6-2 or TRBV6-3 to TRBJ2-5, with 10 bases identical to TRBD2. In germline, CDR1 is MNHEY, CDR2 SVGEGT. Trimming cost V 4 bases and J 1 base; bases outside gene matches: 9. This CDR3 region has 17 residues.

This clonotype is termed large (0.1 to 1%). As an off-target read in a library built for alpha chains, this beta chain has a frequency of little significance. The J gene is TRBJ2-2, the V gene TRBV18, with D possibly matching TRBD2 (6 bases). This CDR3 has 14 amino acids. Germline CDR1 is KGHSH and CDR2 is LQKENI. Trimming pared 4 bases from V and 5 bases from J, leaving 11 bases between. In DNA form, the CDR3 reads TGTGCCAGCTCACTCGCCGGAGGGACCGGGGAGCTGTTTTTT. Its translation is CASSLAGGTGELFF.

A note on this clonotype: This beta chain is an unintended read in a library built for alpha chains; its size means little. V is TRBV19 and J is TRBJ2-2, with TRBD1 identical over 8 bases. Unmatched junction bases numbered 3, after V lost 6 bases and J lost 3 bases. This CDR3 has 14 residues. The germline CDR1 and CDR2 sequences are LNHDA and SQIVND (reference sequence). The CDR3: CASRNRGDTGELFF. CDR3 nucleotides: TGTGCCAGTAGAAACAGGGGGGACACCGGGGAGCTGTTTTTT.

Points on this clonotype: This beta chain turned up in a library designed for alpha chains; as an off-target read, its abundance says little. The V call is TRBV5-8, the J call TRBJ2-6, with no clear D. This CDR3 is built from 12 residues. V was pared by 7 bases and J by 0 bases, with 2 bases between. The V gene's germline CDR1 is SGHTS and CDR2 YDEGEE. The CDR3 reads CASLSGANVLTF. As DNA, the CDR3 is TGTGCCAGCCTCTCTGGGGCCAACGTCCTGACTTTC.

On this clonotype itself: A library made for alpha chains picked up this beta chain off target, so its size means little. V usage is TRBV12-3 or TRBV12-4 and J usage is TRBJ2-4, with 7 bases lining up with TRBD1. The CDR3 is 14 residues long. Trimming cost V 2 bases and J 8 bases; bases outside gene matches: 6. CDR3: CASSLSQTGDIQYF. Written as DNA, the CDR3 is TGTGCCAGCAGTTTATCCCAAACAGGGGACATTCAGTACTTC.

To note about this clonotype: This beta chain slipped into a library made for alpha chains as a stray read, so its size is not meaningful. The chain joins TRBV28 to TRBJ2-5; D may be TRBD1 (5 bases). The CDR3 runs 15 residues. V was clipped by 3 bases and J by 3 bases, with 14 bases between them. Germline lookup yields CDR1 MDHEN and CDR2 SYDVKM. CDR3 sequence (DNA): TGTGCCAGCAGTTTTTCAAGGAAGGGGAAAGAGACCCAGTACTTC. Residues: CASSFSRKGKETQYF.

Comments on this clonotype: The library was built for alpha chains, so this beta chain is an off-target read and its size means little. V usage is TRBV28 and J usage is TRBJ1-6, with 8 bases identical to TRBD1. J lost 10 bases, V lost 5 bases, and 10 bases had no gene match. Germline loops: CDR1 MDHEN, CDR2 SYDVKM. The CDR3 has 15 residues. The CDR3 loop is CASSPLTGDSSPLHF. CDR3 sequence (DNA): TGTGCCAGCAGTCCCCTGACAGGGGATAGCTCACCCCTCCACTTT.

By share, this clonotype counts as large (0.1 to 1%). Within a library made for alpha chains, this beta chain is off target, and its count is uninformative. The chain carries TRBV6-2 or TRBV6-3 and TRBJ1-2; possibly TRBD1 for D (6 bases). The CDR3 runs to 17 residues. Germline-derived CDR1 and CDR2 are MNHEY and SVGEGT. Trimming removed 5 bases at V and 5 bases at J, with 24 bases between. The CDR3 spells CASSPHTIQGGFYGYTF. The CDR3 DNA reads TGTGCCAGCAGTCCCCACACTATACAGGGCGGATTTTATGGCTACACCTTC.

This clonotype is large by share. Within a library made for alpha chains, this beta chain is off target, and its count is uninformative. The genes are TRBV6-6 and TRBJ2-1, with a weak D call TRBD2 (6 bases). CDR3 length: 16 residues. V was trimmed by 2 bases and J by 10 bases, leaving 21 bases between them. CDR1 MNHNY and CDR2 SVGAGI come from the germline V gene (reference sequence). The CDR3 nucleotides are TGTGCCAGCAGTTACCTAGGGGCGGGAATGACAATGGAGCAGTTCTTC. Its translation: CASSYLGAGMTMEQFF.

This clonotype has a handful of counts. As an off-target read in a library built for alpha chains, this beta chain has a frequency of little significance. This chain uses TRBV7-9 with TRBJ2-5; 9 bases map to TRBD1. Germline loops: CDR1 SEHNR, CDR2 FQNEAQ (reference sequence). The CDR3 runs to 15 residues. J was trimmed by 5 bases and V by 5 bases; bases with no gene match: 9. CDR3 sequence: CASSPSQGAGETQYF. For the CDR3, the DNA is TGTGCCAGCAGCCCCTCACAGGGGGCCGGCGAGACCCAGTACTTC.

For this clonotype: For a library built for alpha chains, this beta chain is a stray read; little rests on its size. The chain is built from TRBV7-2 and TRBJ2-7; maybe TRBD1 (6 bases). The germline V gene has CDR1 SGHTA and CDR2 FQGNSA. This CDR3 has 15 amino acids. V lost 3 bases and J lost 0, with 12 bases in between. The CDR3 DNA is TGTGCCAGCAGCTTCGGACAGCCCAGCTCCTACGAGCAGTACTTC. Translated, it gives CASSFGQPSSYEQYF.

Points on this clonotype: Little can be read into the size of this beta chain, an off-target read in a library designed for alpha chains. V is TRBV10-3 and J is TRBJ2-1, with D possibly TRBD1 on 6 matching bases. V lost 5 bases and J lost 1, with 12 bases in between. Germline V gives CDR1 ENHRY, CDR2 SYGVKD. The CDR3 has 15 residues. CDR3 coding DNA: TGTGCCATCAGTTTCCGGGACACTTCCTACAATGAGCAGTTCTTC. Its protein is CAISFRDTSYNEQFF.

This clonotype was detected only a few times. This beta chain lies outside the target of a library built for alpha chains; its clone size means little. The CDR3 here is CSAWTGEDYGYTF. DNA of the CDR3: TGCAGTGCTTGGACAGGGGAGGACTATGGCTACACCTTC. The chain uses TRBV20-1 and TRBJ1-2, with 9 bases identical to TRBD1. The germline CDR1 and CDR2 sequences are DFQATT and SNEGSKA (reference sequence). V lost 5 bases, J lost 3 bases, and 4 bases stayed unmatched. The CDR3 has 13 amino acids.

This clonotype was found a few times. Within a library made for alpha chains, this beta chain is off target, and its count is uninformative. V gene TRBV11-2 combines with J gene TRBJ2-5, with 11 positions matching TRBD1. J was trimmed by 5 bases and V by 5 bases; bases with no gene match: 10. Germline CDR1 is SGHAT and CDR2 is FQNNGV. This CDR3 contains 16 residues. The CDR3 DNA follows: TGTGCCAGCAGCCGCGGACAGGGGGCTGTTTGGGAGACCCAGTACTTC. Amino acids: CASSRGQGAVWETQYF.

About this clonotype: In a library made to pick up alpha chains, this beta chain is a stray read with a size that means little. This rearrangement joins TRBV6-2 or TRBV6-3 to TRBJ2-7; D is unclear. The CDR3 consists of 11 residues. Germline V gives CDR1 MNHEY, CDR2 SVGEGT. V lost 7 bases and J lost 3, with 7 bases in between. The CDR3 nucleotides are TGTGCCAGCACTGCTGTCTACGAGCAGTACTTC. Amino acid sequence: CASTAVYEQYF.

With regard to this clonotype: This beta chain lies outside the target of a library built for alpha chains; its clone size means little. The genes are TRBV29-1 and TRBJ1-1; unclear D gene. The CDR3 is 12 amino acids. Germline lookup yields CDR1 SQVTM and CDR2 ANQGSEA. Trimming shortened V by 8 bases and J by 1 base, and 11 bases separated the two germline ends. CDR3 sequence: CSSQSQNTEAFF. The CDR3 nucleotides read TGCAGCTCCCAATCCCAGAACACTGAAGCTTTCTTT. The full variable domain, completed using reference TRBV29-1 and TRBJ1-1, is SAVISQKPSRDICQRGTSLTIQCQVDSQVTMMFWYRQQPGQSLTLIATANQGSEATYESGFVIDKFPISRPNLTFSTLTVSNMSPEDSSIYLCSSQSQNTEAFFGQGTRLTVV.

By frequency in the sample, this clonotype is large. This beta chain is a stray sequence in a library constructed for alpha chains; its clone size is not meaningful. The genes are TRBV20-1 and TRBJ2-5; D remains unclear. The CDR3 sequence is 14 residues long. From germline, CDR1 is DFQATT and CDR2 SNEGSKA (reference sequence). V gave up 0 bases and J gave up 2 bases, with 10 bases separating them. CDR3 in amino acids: CSARDLTVQETQYF. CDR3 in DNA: TGCAGTGCTAGAGATCTAACCGTACAAGAGACCCAGTACTTC.

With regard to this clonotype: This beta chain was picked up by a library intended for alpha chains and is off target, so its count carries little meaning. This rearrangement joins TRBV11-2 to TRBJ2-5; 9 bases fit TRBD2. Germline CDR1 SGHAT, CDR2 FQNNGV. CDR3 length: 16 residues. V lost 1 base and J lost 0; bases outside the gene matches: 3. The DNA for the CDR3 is TGTGCCAGCAGCTTAGTGATAGCGGGGGACCAAGAGACCCAGTACTTC. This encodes CASSLVIAGDQETQYF.

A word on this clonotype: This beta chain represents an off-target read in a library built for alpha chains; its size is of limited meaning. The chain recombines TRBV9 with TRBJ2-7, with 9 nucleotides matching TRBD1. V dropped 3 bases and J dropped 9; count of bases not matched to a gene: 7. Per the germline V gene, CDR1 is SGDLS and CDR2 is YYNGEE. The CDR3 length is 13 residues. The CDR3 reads CASSARDRESQYF. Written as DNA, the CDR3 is TGTGCCAGCAGCGCCCGGGACAGGGAGTCGCAGTACTTC.

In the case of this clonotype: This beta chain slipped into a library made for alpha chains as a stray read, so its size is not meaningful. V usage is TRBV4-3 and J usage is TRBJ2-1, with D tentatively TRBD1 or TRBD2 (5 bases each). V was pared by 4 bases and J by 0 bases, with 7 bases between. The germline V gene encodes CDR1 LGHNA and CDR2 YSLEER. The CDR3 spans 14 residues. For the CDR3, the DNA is TGCGCCAGCAGCCGTGGGACCTCCTACAATGAGCAGTTCTTC. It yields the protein CASSRGTSYNEQFF.